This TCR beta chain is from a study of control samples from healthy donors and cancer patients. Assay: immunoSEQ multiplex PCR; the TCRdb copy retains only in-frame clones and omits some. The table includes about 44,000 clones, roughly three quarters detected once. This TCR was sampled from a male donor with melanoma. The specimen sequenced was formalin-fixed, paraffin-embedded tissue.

CDR3 amino acids: CSVQAPGNYGYTF. CDR3 bases: TGCAGCGTTCAGGCCCCTGGTAACTATGGCTACACCTTC. This chain connects TRBV29-1 to TRBJ1-2; D not resolved. Trimming removed 5 bases at V and 1 base at J, with 11 bases between. The CDR3 consists of 13 residues. Germline CDR1 is SQVTM and CDR2 is ANQGSEA.